This T cell receptor (beta chain) was retrieved from a study of PD-1 blockade in classical Hodgkin lymphoma. Whole-study results and caveats: The CD4+ diversity rise by C4D1 was clearest in complete responders.

Time point defined: cycle 4 day 1 (C4D1), after less than seven weeks of nivolumab. With no exception, relapse followed autologous stem cell transplantation in all patients, and brentuximab vedotin exposure varied. The table came from immunoSEQ multiplex PCR; TCRdb's copy has only in-frame clones and leaves some out. Of some 58,000 clones detected, around 90% appear once; the ten largest clones hold around 8%. Trimming shortened V by 2 bases and J by 8 bases, and 10 bases separated the two germline ends. This CDR3 contains 14 residues. The germline V gene encodes CDR1 KGHSH and CDR2 LQKENI. In this sample, this clone turned up a few times. Its antigen remains unknown.

The TCR originated in a human donor with classical Hodgkin lymphoma. Sequenced here: peripheral blood mononuclear cells (PBMCs), sampled before the fourth cycle of nivolumab. The J gene is TRBJ1-6, the V gene TRBV18; D remains unclear. This CDR3 reads CASSPIGKDSPLHF. DNA of the CDR3: TGTGCCAGCTCACCAATAGGGAAGGATTCACCCCTCCACTTT.